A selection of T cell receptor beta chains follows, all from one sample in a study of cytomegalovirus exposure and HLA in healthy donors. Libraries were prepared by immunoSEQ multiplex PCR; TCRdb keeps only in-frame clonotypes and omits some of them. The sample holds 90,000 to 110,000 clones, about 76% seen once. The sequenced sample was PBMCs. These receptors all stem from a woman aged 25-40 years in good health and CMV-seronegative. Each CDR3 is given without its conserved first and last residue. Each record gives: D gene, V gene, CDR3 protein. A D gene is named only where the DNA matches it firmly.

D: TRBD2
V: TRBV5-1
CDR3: ASSGGLAGGPSTDTQY

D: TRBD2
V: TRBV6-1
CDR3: ASSEGTSQETQY

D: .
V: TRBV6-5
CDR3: ASRADGGNQPQH

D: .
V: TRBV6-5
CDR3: ASRRSDEQF

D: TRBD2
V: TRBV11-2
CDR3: ASSLGTSGTSQY

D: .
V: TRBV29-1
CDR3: SVAARNTEAF

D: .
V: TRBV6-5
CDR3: ASRTVPGEKLF

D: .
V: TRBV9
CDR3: ASTRWGPPKQF

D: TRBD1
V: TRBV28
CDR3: ASSLYGQGTYEQY

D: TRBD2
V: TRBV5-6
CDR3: ASSPGLARSYEQY

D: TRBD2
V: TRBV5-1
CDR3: ASSLLAGVGGDTQY

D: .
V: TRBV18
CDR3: ASSPSRTHEFYEQY

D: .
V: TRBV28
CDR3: ASRIGQLNTEAF

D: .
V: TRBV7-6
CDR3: ASSSPSRVRDTDTQY

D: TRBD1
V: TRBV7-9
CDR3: ASSLSGSRGSSVGYT

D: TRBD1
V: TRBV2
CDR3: ASRDRGHPDTQY

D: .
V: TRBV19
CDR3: ASSHGNNEQF

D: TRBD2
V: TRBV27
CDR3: ASSLWLWGGSGNEQF

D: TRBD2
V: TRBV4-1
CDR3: ASSQVGTSADEQF

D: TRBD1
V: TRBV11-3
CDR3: ASSPSFGQGQETQY

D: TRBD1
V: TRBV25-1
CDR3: ASSVPGTAARGYT

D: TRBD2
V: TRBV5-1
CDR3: ASSITSGTYNEQF

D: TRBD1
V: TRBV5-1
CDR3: ASSPGDREIMTNEKLF

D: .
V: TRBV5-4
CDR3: ASSTSGMVSTEQY

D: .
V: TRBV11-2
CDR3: ASSLGKGVGINEQY

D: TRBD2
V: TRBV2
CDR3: ASSELGLATYNEQF

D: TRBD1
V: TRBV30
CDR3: ALLRTGVFNT

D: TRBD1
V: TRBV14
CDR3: ASSQWTGGNTEAF

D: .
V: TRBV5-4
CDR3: ASSSLPVNTEAF

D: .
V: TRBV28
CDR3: ASSWQGRDYGYT

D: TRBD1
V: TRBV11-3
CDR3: ASSPGTGGFYEQY

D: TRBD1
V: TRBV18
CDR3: ASSSDGTGIYGYT

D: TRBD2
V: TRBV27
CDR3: ASSISGAGGKSYEQY

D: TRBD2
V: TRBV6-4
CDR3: ASSDAASGTDTQY

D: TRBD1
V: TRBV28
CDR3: ASSYPTGLRNTGELF

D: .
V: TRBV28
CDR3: AATTTLMGARGFYGYT

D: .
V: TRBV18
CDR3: ASSFTGTSTDTQY

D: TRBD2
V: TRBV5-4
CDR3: ASSLAGGSSYNEQF

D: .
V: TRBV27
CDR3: ASSLSGVHGGYT

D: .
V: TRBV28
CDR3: ASSSDSITEAF

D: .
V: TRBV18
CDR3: ASSLTTGRWEYGYT